This TCR beta chain was obtained from a study of Graves' ophthalmopathy and Graves' hyperthyroidism (dated by TCRdb to 2016 to 2018). In terms of the full investigation: Hyperthyroidism was considered stable if no progression to ophthalmopathy occurred within 18 months of follow-up. The study used signatures of the TCR beta repertoire to tell Graves' ophthalmopathy apart from Graves' hyperthyroidism and to predict which patients would progress to ophthalmopathy. In total, 135 blood samples were TCR-sequenced: some 40 ophthalmopathy, approximately 75 hyperthyroidism and some 17 hyperthyroidism-to-ophthalmopathy patients. To explore V-J signatures distinguishing ophthalmopathy from hyperthyroidism, a discovery set of under 110 patients (roughly 42 ophthalmopathy, roughly 60 stable hyperthyroidism) was enrolled. The independent validation cohort included 18 to 20 hyperthyroidism patients plus 17 patients who later progressed from hyperthyroidism to ophthalmopathy. T-cell repertoires of thyroid tissue and blood were compared in over five hyperthyroidism patients. Once sampling was done, hyperthyroidism patients were given methimazole at a starting dose of 30 mg daily, while ophthalmopathy patients were given high-dose intravenous methylprednisolone.

Broad study findings and their caveats: Sample size was not predetermined statistically, and investigators were not blinded to group allocation. In validation, the model predicted ophthalmopathy progression with about 70% sensitivity and about 73% specificity; some twelve predicted patients were CT-confirmed with GO in a median of around 6.5 months. The 13-signature model separated ophthalmopathy from stable hyperthyroidism with over 85% sensitivity and about 81% specificity in cross-validation, and 80%/75% in the test set. Most of the expanded thyroid clonotypes with a frequency above 0.001 were also detected in blood, and it was suggested that the thyroid immune response may be reflected by blood repertoires.

This clonotype was found many times. There is no known antigen for this receptor. Per-nucleotide qualities are absent, and no much larger clonotype sits a single base away. CDR1 and CDR2 were assigned from the germline V gene as ENHRY and SYGVKD. Cut back by 11 bases and 1 base, the V and J ends lie 9 bases apart. CDR3 length: 12 amino acids, cysteine to phenylalanine. Only CDR3 DNA is held: 36 bases, read in frame from base 1. For repertoire sequencing, TCR beta CDR3 regions were amplified from RNA transcripts. A first-round RT-PCR used HTBI primers with the Qiagen OneStep RT-PCR kit, followed by a second-round multiplex PCR, size selection and purification. The libraries underwent paired-end sequencing with 100 bp reads on an Illumina HiSeq2000. The authors' pipeline ran thus. SOAPnuke was used to process the reads, removing any read that contained adapters or uncalled bases, had a mean Phred below 15, or lacked an exact match to the constant primer or identifier. High-quality paired reads were merged with COPE v1.2.5. Unique nucleotide sequences were defined as clonotypes and aligned to IMGT TRB V, D and J references using MiTCR v1.1. Only V-J combinations with frequency above 0.0001 were analysed, covering approximately 99% of repertoires. For each V-J combination, a TCR clonal expansion and chaos score was defined as the ratio of F50 clonal expansion to chaos observed in the TCRdist matrix. Welch's t-statistics and random forest were used to narrow the features down to around 13 V-J combinations, which were then fed into a naive Bayes classifier. Thyroid-blood repertoire similarity was quantified with the Morisita-Horn index. TCRdb reanalyzed the raw reads on its own, using fastp at Q25 for trimming and MiXCR for clone calling, and kept in-frame beta chains. Here each entry gathers all rows of one CDR3 protein and keeps the most common genes and DNA. The V and J calls come from TCRdb's annotation, not from the publication. This sample comprises around 1,000,000 distinct CDR3 sequences, roughly two fifths of them detected only once. The ten biggest clones cover over 8.5% of the sample.

Patients with hyperthyroidism were aged 18 to 65 years, had been newly diagnosed, and had a disease duration of less than 2 months. Patients with other autoimmune diseases, uncontrolled infections, pregnancy or lactation were excluded from the study. Diagnosis was based on clinical symptoms, serum thyroxine, TRAb, thyroid ultrasound and orbital computed tomography. Trizol reagent was used to extract the total RNA, and its quality was then checked on an Agilent 2100 Bioanalyzer. Rearrangement joined TRBV10-3 to TRBJ1-3, with the identity of the D gene unclear. The source material was peripheral blood or thyroid tissue (not recorded which). This clonotype was sampled from an adult man with Graves' hyperthyroidism. Here is the DNA: TGTGCCGCGGCGGTTTCTGGAAACACCATATATTTT. Translated, this gives CAAAVSGNTIYF.